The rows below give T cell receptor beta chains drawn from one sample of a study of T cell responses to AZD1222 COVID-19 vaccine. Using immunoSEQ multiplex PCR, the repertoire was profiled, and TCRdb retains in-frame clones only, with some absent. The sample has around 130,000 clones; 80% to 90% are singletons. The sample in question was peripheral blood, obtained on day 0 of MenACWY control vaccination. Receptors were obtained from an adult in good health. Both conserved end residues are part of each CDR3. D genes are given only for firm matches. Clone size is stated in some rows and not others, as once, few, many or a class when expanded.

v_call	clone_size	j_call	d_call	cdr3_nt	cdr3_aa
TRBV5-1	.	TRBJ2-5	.	TGCGCCAGCAGCTTGGTTTCAAGAGAGACCCAGTACTTC	CASSLVSRETQYF
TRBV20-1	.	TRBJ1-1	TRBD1	TGCAGTGCTACGGGACAGCATGAAGCTTTCTTT	CSATGQHEAFF
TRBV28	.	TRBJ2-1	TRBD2	TGTGCCAGCAGCTATGGGACTACCGCCCAGTTCTTC	CASSYGTTAQFF
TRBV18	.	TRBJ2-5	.	TGTGCCAGCTCCTCGGGGCAAAAAGAGACCCAGTACTTC	CASSSGQKETQYF
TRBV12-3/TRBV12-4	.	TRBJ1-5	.	TGTGCCAGCAGCCTCAATCCCCAGCCCCAGCATTTT	CASSLNPQPQHF
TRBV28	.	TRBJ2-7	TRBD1	TGTGCCAGCACCGAAGGGGGCCGGCGGGCCTACGAGCAGTACTTC	CASTEGGRRAYEQYF
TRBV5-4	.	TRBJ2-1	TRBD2	TGTGCCAGCAGCCGGGGGACGGGAGGGTTGCAGTTCTTC	CASSRGTGGLQFF
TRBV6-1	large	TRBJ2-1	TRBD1	TGTGCCAGCAGTGATTCGACAGGGTTTAATGAGCAGTTCTTC	CASSDSTGFNEQFF
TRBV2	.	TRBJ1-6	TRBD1	TGTGCCAGCAGTGAAGGCAGGGGGCCGAATTCACCCCTCCACTTT	CASSEGRGPNSPLHF
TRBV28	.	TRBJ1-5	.	TGTGCCAGCAGTTTATTAATCCAGCCCCAGCATTTT	CASSLLIQPQHF
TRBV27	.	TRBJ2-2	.	TGTGCCAGCAGTTTAGAATTTCGGCCAGACGGCACCGGGGAGCTGTTTTTT	CASSLEFRPDGTGELFF
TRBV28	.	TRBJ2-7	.	TGTGCCAGCAGTTTCTTTCGCGAGCAGTACTTC	CASSFFREQYF
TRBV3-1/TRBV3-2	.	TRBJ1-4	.	TGTGCCAGCAGCCCAACCCCCGGACTCTCGACTAATGAAAAACTGTTTTTT	CASSPTPGLSTNEKLFF
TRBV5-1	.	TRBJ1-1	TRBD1	TGCGCCAGCAGCTTGGACGGGACAGGGGGCACTGAAGCTTTCTTT	CASSLDGTGGTEAFF
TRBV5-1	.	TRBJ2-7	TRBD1	TGCGCCAGCAGCTTGGCCGGGACAGGGGGGAACTACGAGCAGTACTTC	CASSLAGTGGNYEQYF
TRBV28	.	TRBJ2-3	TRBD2	TGTGCCACCCGCCGGGGGGGGCGCGGGCTAGATACGCAGTATTTT	CATRRGGRGLDTQYF
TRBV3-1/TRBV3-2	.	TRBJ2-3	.	TGTGCCAGCAGCCAACGTGCAGCCGGCCGCACAGATACGCAGTATTTT	CASSQRAAGRTDTQYF
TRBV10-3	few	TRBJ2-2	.	TGTGCCATCAGTGTGCAGGGAGCCGGGGAGCTGTTTTTT	CAISVQGAGELFF
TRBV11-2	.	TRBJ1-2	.	TGTGCCAGCAGCTTAGACCCGATTACTAACTATGGCTACACCTTC	CASSLDPITNYGYTF
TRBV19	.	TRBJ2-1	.	TGTGCCAGTAGTATCGCCGGGCTTTACAATGAGCAGTTCTTC	CASSIAGLYNEQFF